This T cell receptor beta chain stems from a study of neurological immune-mediated disorders. Ten or more counts support this clonotype. Antigen unknown. General study points: No CDR3 amino acid sequences were shared by expanded clones across subjects, suggesting private repertoires in all groups.

CDR3 length equals 15 residues. Trimming shortened V by 3 bases and J by 3 bases, and 15 bases separated the two germline ends. Germline CDR1 reads SGHRS; CDR2 reads YFSETQ. TCRdb processed the 5' RACE reads anew with MiXCR; each CDR3 protein has one entry. The sample lists 50,000 to 80,000 distinct CDR3 sequences, 3.4% occurring once. Material for sequencing was PBMCs. The TCR sequence derives from a man aged 35-49 years with multiple sclerosis. The V gene is TRBV5-1, the J gene TRBJ1-1, with D perhaps matching TRBD1 (6 bases). The CDR3 DNA reads as TGCGCCAGCAGCTCCCAGGGGCTCTCGGACACTGAAGCTTTCTTT. This codes for CASSSQGLSDTEAFF.